This T cell receptor (beta chain) was captured in a study of tumor-infiltrating lymphocytes in primary liver carcinoma. Synthesis of TCR beta cDNA was carried out from approximately 500 ng total RNA with a constant-region primer. Slightly modified ARM-PCR served as the procedure for the TCR beta libraries. These libraries came from three rounds of nested multiplex PCR. Rounds one and two of PCR, each of approximately 11 cycles, were primed with TRBV1-TRBV30 forward primers and a C-beta reverse primer. TCRdb reprocessed the multiplex PCR reads via MiXCR and lists one record per CDR3 protein. Counted here are 200,000 or so distinct CDR3 sequences, almost 65% occurring once; the ten biggest clones make up 5.5% to 9%. This CDR3 comprises 15 residues. Germline lookup yields CDR1 MGHRA and CDR2 YSYEKL. The source of the blood RNA was unsorted whole blood, and germline DNA was extracted as well. With respect to this clonotype: The junction does not match germline at one end; this may be a read error.

The source is an older woman with primary liver carcinoma and hepatitis B virus infection. Sequenced: peripheral blood. The chain joins TRBV4-1 to TRBJ2-7; 7 nucleotides agree with TRBD2. The CDR3, as DNA: TGCGCCAGCAGCCAAGATTTTGCTAGCGGCTACAAGCAGTACTTC. This gives the protein CASSQDFASGYKQYF.